The rows below give T cell receptor beta chains drawn from one sample of a study of T-cell reconstitution after alpha-beta-depleted transplantation in children. TCRdb re-called the PCR reads through MiXCR, storing one row per CDR3 protein. There are 490,000 or so distinct CDR3 sequences in the sample; 10% to 13% occur only once, and around 2.2% lies in the top ten. This material consisted of PBMCs, taken before TCRalphabeta/CD19-depleted stem cell transplant. These receptor sequences come from a child under 10 years old with inherited bone marrow failure, due to receive a stem cell transplant. Each CDR3 is given with its conserved first and last residue. A D gene is named only where the DNA matches it firmly. Rows may omit the clone size; those that give it use once, few, many or a size class.

D: .; J: TRBJ1-1; size: .; V: TRBV5-1; CDR3: CASSIRASSRDTEAFF; DNA: TGCGCCAGCAGCATCCGGGCCTCTAGTCGGGACACTGAAGCTTTCTTT
D: TRBD1; J: TRBJ2-1; size: .; V: TRBV3-1; CDR3: CASSHRDRGGRVIHNEQLF; DNA: TGTGCCAGCAGCCATCGGGACAGGGGAGGGAGAGTTATCCACAATGAGCAGCTCTTC
D: .; J: TRBJ2-1; size: many; V: TRBV7-8; CDR3: CASSTTKVSDEQFF; DNA: TGTGCCAGCAGCACTACGAAGGTTAGCGACGAGCAGTTCTTC
D: TRBD2; J: TRBJ2-7; size: many; V: TRBV10-3; CDR3: CATSGLAGGGPYEQYF; DNA: TGTGCCACTTCAGGACTAGCGGGAGGCGGCCCCTACGAGCAGTACTTC
D: .; J: TRBJ2-1; size: many; V: TRBV4-3; CDR3: CASSQDPSAPYNEQFF; DNA: TGCGCCAGCAGCCAAGATCCTAGCGCCCCCTACAATGAGCAGTTCTTC
D: .; J: TRBJ2-7; size: many; V: TRBV28; CDR3: CASSFYGTSYEQYF; DNA: TGTGCCAGCAGTTTTTACGGGACTTCTTACGAGCAGTACTTC
D: TRBD2; J: TRBJ2-3; size: .; V: TRBV5-5; CDR3: CASSLKAGRLAAQDTQYF; DNA: TGTGCCAGCAGCTTGAAGGCAGGTCGGCTAGCGGCACAAGATACGCAGTATTTT
D: TRBD1; J: TRBJ2-2; size: many; V: TRBV5-1; CDR3: CASSLMPGQTGELFF; DNA: TGCGCCAGCAGCTTAATGCCGGGACAGACCGGGGAGCTGTTTTTT
D: .; J: TRBJ2-5; size: many; V: TRBV6-5; CDR3: CASSYSETQYF; DNA: TGTGCCAGCAGTTACTCGGAGACCCAGTACTTC
D: TRBD2; J: TRBJ2-2; size: .; V: TRBV27; CDR3: CASSPLAGAAGELFF; DNA: TGTGCCAGCAGCCCACTAGCGGGAGCGGCCGGGGAGCTGTTTTTT
D: .; J: TRBJ2-2; size: many; V: TRBV7-2; CDR3: CASLGLPNTGELFF; DNA: TGTGCCAGCTTAGGACTACCGAACACCGGGGAGCTGTTTTTT
D: .; J: TRBJ1-4; size: many; V: TRBV20-1; CDR3: CSAQKEKLFF; DNA: TGCAGTGCTCAAAAGGAAAAACTGTTTTTT
D: .; J: TRBJ1-6; size: few; V: TRBV7-2; CDR3: CASSLVSGINSPLHF; DNA: TGTGCCAGCAGCTTAGTATCCGGAATTAATTCACCCCTCCACTTT
D: TRBD2; J: TRBJ2-5; size: many; V: TRBV20-1; CDR3: CSARGGTSGSWVGTQYF; DNA: TGCAGTGCTAGAGGGGGGACTAGCGGGAGTTGGGTAGGGACCCAGTACTTC
D: .; J: TRBJ2-3; size: few; V: TRBV28; CDR3: CASSLSRLEGGLFNPRNPLDTQYF; DNA: TGTGCCAGCAGTTTAAGCAGGCTAGAGGGGGGTCTTTTCAACCCTCGCAATCCCCTCGATACGCAGTATTTT